One and the same sample provided the 26 T cell receptor beta chains below, sequenced in a study of cytomegalovirus exposure and HLA in healthy donors. PCR amplification relied on 60 Vbeta primers (plus 13 Jbeta primers). The method was immunoSEQ multiplex PCR; TCRdb's version includes in-frame clones alone and lacks a portion of them. The sample has approximately 100,000 clones, roughly 77% seen once. The sample was PBMCs. All receptors come from a woman in her forties or fifties in good health and CMV-seropositive.

The CDR3 loop reads CASSWTGNSYEQYF. CDR3 DNA sequence: TGTGCCAGCAGCTGGACAGGAAACTCCTACGAGCAGTACTTC. This chain links TRBV11-2 with TRBJ2-7, with TRBD1 identical over 7 bases. V lost 4 bases, J lost 0 bases, and 3 bases stayed unmatched. The CDR3 has 14 amino acids. Per germline, CDR1 SGHAT and CDR2 FQNNGV.

The gene calls are TRBV7-9 and TRBJ1-3; D not resolved. Germline assignment: CDR1 SEHNR and CDR2 FQNEAQ (reference sequence). Trimming stripped 5 bases from V and 0 bases from J, with 14 bases between. This CDR3 spans 16 amino acids. This chain's CDR3 is CASSPLGEGSGNTIYF. CDR3 nucleotide sequence: TGTGCCAGCAGCCCTCTCGGAGAGGGCTCTGGAAACACCATATATTTT.

J is TRBJ2-3 and V is TRBV10-2; 10 positions agree with TRBD1. The CDR3 is 15 residues long. Germline V gives CDR1 WSHSY, CDR2 SAAADI. Trimming removed 3 bases from V and 4 bases from J; junction bases left unmatched: 4. In DNA, the CDR3 is TGCGCCAGCAGTGAATGGACAGGGGGGGCAGATACGCAGTATTTT. Translation gives CASSEWTGGADTQYF.

Notes on this clone: Different DNA sequences within this sample yield the same CDR3. The chain joins TRBV2 to TRBJ1-2; unclear D gene. The CDR3 has 11 residues. V lost 7 bases to trimming and J lost 8 bases, with 11 bases between them. Germline lookup yields CDR1 SNHLY and CDR2 FYNNEI. The CDR3 coding sequence is TGTGCCAGCACGAGAGAATCGGGCTACACCTTC. This gives the protein CASTRESGYTF. The complete variable domain, with remaining parts taken from reference TRBV2 and TRBJ1-2, reads EPEVTQTPSHQVTQMGQEVILRCVPISNHLYFYWYRQILGQKVEFLVSFYNNEISEKSEIFDDQFSVERPDGSNFTLKIRSTKLEDSAMYFCASTRESGYTFGSGTRLTVV.

V gene TRBV5-6 combines with J gene TRBJ2-7; 8 bases agree with TRBD2. The J segment lost 6 bases and the V segment lost 1 base, leaving 6 bases of the junction unmatched. CDR3 size: 14 residues. Germline V lookup: CDR1 SGHDT, CDR2 YYEEEE. CDR3 in DNA: TGTGCCAGCAGCTTGACAAGCGGGAGCGGCGAGCAGTACTTC. It translates to CASSLTSGSGEQYF.

This clone was seen a single time. V usage is TRBV5-6 and J usage is TRBJ2-1, with 7 bases identical to TRBD2. Trimming at V came to 7 bases and at J to 7 bases, leaving 5 bases not matched to a gene. CDR1 is SGHDT and CDR2 is YYEEEE in the germline V gene. The CDR3 consists of 12 residues. This CDR3 reads CASAREGNEQFF. The CDR3 DNA is TGTGCCAGCGCGAGGGAGGGGAATGAGCAGTTCTTC.

The V call is TRBV9, the J call TRBJ1-5; possible D gene TRBD1, 6 bases. Trimming left V 0 bases short and J 7 bases short, with 17 bases between. The CDR3 is made up of 16 amino acids. Germline CDR1 is SGDLS and CDR2 is YYNGEE. The CDR3 DNA is TGTGCCAGCAGCGTAGCTGGGGGCAGGGTGGAACAGCCCCAGCATTTT. This codes for CASSVAGGRVEQPQHF.

V and J are TRBV19 and TRBJ2-7, with TRBD2 matching 13 bases. The CDR3 has 14 amino acids. J lost 4 bases, V lost 6 bases, and 3 bases had no gene match. Germline values: CDR1 LNHDA, CDR2 SQIVND (reference sequence). CDR3 sequence: CASSLTSGGYEQYF. The CDR3 nucleotides are TGTGCCAGTAGCCTGACTAGCGGGGGGTACGAGCAGTACTTC.

This clone was seen only once. Other nucleotide sequences from this sample produce the same CDR3. The CDR3 region has the DNA TGTGCCAGCAGGCTCGGGGCGGGAGCCCACAATGAGCAGTTCTTC. Its translation: CASRLGAGAHNEQFF. This chain uses TRBV6-5 with TRBJ2-1; 7 bases agree with TRBD2. CDR1 MNHEY and CDR2 SVGAGI come from the germline V gene. Trimming removed 6 bases from V and 5 bases from J; junction bases left unmatched: 10. CDR3 length: 15 residues.

This clone was counted once. Other nucleotide sequences in the sample specify the same CDR3. The chain carries TRBV11-2 and TRBJ2-3; perhaps TRBD1 as D (6 bases). Between the trimmed V and J ends, which lost 5 bases and 2 bases, there was a span of 11 bases. Germline V gene lookup returns CDR1 SGHAT and CDR2 FQNNGV. This CDR3 is 14 amino acids long. Here the CDR3 DNA reads TGTGCCAGCAGCCCCGGACAGCACACAGATACGCAGTATTTT. It translates to CASSPGQHTDTQYF.

The rearrangement uses TRBV7-8 and TRBJ1-5; TRBD1 aligns across 8 bases. The V segment lost 1 base and the J segment 7 bases; nucleotides outside the gene matches: 6. Germline V gene lookup returns CDR1 SGHVS and CDR2 FQNEAQ. The CDR3 is 15 residues long. Here the CDR3 reads CASSLGTGSVQPQHF. CDR3 DNA sequence: TGTGCCAGCAGCTTAGGGACAGGGAGCGTCCAGCCCCAGCATTTT.

The chain is built from TRBV11-2 and TRBJ2-5; no reliable D call. Germline V gene lookup returns CDR1 SGHAT and CDR2 FQNNGV. This CDR3 is built from 12 residues. V gave up 3 bases and J gave up 4 bases, with 6 bases separating them. The CDR3 sequence: CASSFALETQYF. In DNA form, the CDR3 reads TGTGCCAGCAGCTTCGCGTTAGAGACCCAGTACTTC.

This clone was observed a single time. V gene TRBV9 combines with J gene TRBJ2-7, with 8 bases aligning to TRBD1. Germline V lookup: CDR1 SGDLS, CDR2 YYNGEE. V lost 3 bases to trimming and J lost 2 bases; unmatched junction nucleotides: 4. The CDR3 runs 14 residues. The chain's CDR3 is CASSARDRPYEQYF. CDR3 bases: TGTGCCAGCAGCGCTAGGGACAGGCCCTACGAGCAGTACTTC. Looking up the rest from reference TRBV9 and TRBJ2-7 gives the full variable domain: DSGVTQTPKHLITATGQRVTLRCSPRSGDLSVYWYQQSLDQGLQFLIQYYNGEERAKGNILERFSAQQFPDLHSELNLSSLELGDSALYFCASSARDRPYEQYFGPGTRLTVT.

The chain employs TRBV11-2 and TRBJ1-4; D might be TRBD1 (6 bases). Germline CDR1 SGHAT, CDR2 FQNNGV. The length of the CDR3 is 14 residues. The V and J ends lost 5 bases and 5 bases respectively, with 12 bases between them. The CDR3 sequence is CASSRDRSNEKLFF. CDR3 DNA: TGTGCCAGCAGCCGAGACAGGTCGAATGAAAAACTGTTTTTT.

The chain uses TRBV1 and TRBJ1-5. TRBV1 is a pseudogene segment. The CDR3 totals 18 residues. Here the CDR3 reads CTSSQGRRDGRFNQPQHF. As DNA, the CDR3 is TGCACCAGCAGCCAAGGTCGACGGGACGGGAGGTTCAATCAGCCCCAGCATTTT.

The chain combines TRBV9 with TRBJ1-2; 8 bases align to TRBD1. The CDR3 is made up of 15 amino acids. CDR1 is SGDLS, CDR2 YYNGEE, per germline. The V gene end was trimmed by 0 bases and the J gene end by 4 bases; junction bases not matched to a gene: 5. CDR3 sequence (DNA): TGTGCCAGCAGCGTAGTTGACAGGGGAGGCTATGGCTACACCTTC. It translates to CASSVVDRGGYGYTF.

This clone was detected only a few times. CDR3 in amino acids: CASSPTPGTDTQYF. CDR3 bases: TGTGCCAGCAGCCCCACCCCGGGCACAGATACGCAGTATTTT. The rearrangement uses TRBV5-8 and TRBJ2-3, with unresolved D. Per germline, CDR1 SGHTS and CDR2 YDEGEE. Trimming cost V 4 bases and J 1 base, with 10 bases left between them. The CDR3 is made up of 14 amino acids. Variable domain in full (rest from reference TRBV5-8 and TRBJ2-3): EAGVTQSPTHLIKTRGQQATLRCSPISGHTSVYWYQQALGLGLQFLLWYDEGEERNRGNFPPRFSGRQFPNYSSELNVNALELEDSALYLCASSPTPGTDTQYFGPGTRLTVL.

The rearrangement links TRBV27 to TRBJ1-2, with 9 nucleotides matching TRBD1. CDR1 and CDR2 (germline): MNHEY, SMNVEV (reference sequence). J lost 4 bases, V lost 6 bases, and 9 bases had no gene match. The CDR3 consists of 15 residues. This CDR3 is CASRTGRDRVYGYTF. Here the CDR3 DNA reads TGTGCCAGCAGGACGGGCCGGGACAGGGTCTATGGCTACACCTTC.

J is TRBJ2-2 and V is TRBV7-3; 8 nucleotides line up with TRBD2. The CDR3 contains 16 residues. The trim removed 1 base at V and 1 base at J, leaving 2 bases unmatched. Germline V gene lookup returns CDR1 SGHTA and CDR2 FQGTGA. The CDR3 region is CASSLSAGGNTGELFF. The CDR3 coding sequence is TGTGCCAGCAGCTTAAGCGCGGGGGGGAACACCGGGGAGCTGTTTTTT. The full variable domain, in which reference TRBV7-3 and TRBJ2-2 provide the parts outside the CDR3, is GAGVSQTPSNKVTEKGKYVELRCDPISGHTALYWYRQSLGQGPEFLIYFQGTGAADDSGLPNDRFFAVRPEGSVSTLKIQRTERGDSAVYLCASSLSAGGNTGELFFGEGSRLTVL.

This clone showed up just a few times. The chain is built from TRBV30 and TRBJ1-5, with D possibly being TRBD1 (6 bases). Germline V gene sequence: CDR1 GTSNPN, CDR2 SVGIG (reference sequence). The CDR3 covers 14 residues. The V end was cut by 2 bases, the J end by 6 bases, with 14 bases between. CDR3 region: CAWSPSTGSQPQHF. CDR3 DNA sequence: TGTGCCTGGAGTCCCTCGACAGGAAGTCAGCCCCAGCATTTT.

This clone was found a few times. This sequence joins TRBV5-1 and TRBJ2-3; 14 bases agree with TRBD2. CDR3 size: 18 residues. After removal of 8 bases from V and 3 bases from J, the junction contained 14 bases not matched to a gene. Germline-derived CDR1 and CDR2 are SGHRS and YFSETQ. CDR3 sequence (DNA): TGCGCCAGTCTTAAAGGGACTAGCGGGAGAATTGGGACAGATACGCAGTATTTT. This sequence encodes CASLKGTSGRIGTDTQYF. Filled out from reference TRBV5-1 and TRBJ2-3, the complete variable domain reads KAGVTQTPRYLIKTRGQQVTLSCSPISGHRSVSWYQQTPGQGLQFLFEYFSETQRNKGNFPGRFSGRQFSNSRSEMNVSTLELGDSALYLCASLKGTSGRIGTDTQYFGPGTRLTVL.

V usage is TRBV2 and J usage is TRBJ2-7; a weak D match, TRBD2 (5 bases). V lost 7 bases, J lost 2 bases, and 18 bases lay in between. Looked up from germline, CDR1 is SNHLY and CDR2 is FYNNEI. The CDR3 spans 15 residues. The CDR3 DNA is TGTGCCAGCATTGGGGTCGGGGTAGGAACCTACGAGCAGTACTTC. Residues: CASIGVGVGTYEQYF.

This clone has a handful of counts. The chain joins TRBV2 to TRBJ2-3; 9 bases fit TRBD1. Germline V gene lookup returns CDR1 SNHLY and CDR2 FYNNEI. The J segment lost 6 bases and the V segment lost 3 bases, leaving 10 bases of the junction unmatched. The CDR3 covers 16 residues. The CDR3 loop reads CASSDMDRGGADTQYF. In DNA form, the CDR3 reads TGTGCCAGCAGTGATATGGACAGGGGAGGGGCGGATACGCAGTATTTT.

The chain employs TRBV19 and TRBJ1-1; D gene ambiguous. Germline-derived CDR1 and CDR2 are LNHDA and SQIVND (reference sequence). V was cut by 5 bases and J by 7 bases, with 17 bases left in between. The CDR3 runs 14 residues. The CDR3, as DNA: TGTGCCAGTAGTGCCTTAAAGGCGGGCGTTGAAGCTTTCTTT. Protein: CASSALKAGVEAFF.

This clone was recorded a few times. This rearrangement joins TRBV18 to TRBJ1-1; 8 bases are a match to TRBD1. The CDR3 spans 15 residues. Losses at the gene ends were 6 bases for V and 1 base for J; bases not matched to a gene: 7. CDR1 and CDR2 (germline): KGHSH, LQKENI. The CDR3 protein is CASSEIGTGNTEAFF. The CDR3 DNA reads as TGTGCCAGCTCCGAAATAGGGACAGGGAACACTGAAGCTTTCTTT.

This clone was seen a handful of times. The chain joins TRBV18 to TRBJ1-2; D is perhaps TRBD1 (6 bases). Germline assignment: CDR1 KGHSH and CDR2 LQKENI. The CDR3 totals 13 residues. Trimming pared 3 bases from V and 4 bases from J, leaving 9 bases between. CDR3 residues: CASSPDRSYGYTF. The CDR3 DNA is TGTGCCAGCTCACCGGACAGATCCTATGGCTACACCTTC. Complete variable domain (other parts from reference TRBV18 and TRBJ1-2): NAGVMQNPRHLVRRRGQEARLRCSPMKGHSHVYWYRQLPEEGLKFMVYLQKENIIDESGMPKERFSAEFPKEGPSILRIQQVVRGDSAAYFCASSPDRSYGYTFGSGTRLTVV.